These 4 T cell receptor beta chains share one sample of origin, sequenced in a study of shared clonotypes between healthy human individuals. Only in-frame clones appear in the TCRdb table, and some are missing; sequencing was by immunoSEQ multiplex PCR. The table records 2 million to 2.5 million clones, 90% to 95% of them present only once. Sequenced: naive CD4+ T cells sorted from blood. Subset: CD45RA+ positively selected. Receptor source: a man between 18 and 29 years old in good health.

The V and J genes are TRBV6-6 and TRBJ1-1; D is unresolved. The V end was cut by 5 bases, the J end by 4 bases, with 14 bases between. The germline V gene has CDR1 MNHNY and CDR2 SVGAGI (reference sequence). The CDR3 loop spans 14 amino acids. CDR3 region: CASSERSTATEAFF. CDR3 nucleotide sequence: TGTGCCAGCAGTGAGAGATCGACGGCCACTGAAGCTTTCTTT.

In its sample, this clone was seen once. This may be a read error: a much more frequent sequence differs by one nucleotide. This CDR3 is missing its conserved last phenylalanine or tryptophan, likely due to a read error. CDR3 sequence: CASSPGPTYGYTL. In DNA form, the CDR3 reads TGTGCCAGCTCACCTGGCCCCACCTATGGCTACACCCTC. The chain has TRBV18 and TRBJ1-2, with no clear D. The CDR3 loop spans 13 amino acids. V gave up 3 bases and J gave up 4 bases, with 9 bases separating them. Germline CDR1 KGHSH, CDR2 LQKENI.

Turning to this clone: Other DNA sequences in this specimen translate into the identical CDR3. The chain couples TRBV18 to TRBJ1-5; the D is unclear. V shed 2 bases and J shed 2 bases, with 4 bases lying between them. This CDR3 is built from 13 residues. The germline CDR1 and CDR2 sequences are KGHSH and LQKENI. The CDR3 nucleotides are TGTGCCAGCTCACCAGATGGCAATCAGCCCCAGCATTTT. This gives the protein CASSPDGNQPQHF.

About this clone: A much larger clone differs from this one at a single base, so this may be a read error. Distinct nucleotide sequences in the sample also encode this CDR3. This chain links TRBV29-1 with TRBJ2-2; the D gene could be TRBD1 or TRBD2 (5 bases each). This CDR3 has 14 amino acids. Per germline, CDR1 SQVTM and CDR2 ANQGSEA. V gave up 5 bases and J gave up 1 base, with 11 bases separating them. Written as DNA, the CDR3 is TGCAGCGTTTCCGGGACGATGAACACCGGGGAGCTGTTTTTT. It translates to CSVSGTMNTGELFF.